The present TCR beta chain was sequenced within a study of T-cell memory formation after mild COVID-19. One entry per CDR3 protein, called by TCRdb with MiXCR from the 5' RACE reads. The table lists approximately 500,000 distinct CDR3 sequences, around a quarter of them singletons. On this clonotype: Its specificity is unknown.

Study-wide points: Later expanders leaned toward CD4+, whereas clones contracting from day 15 to 85 were balanced CD4/CD8. Researchers report contracting CD4+ clones mostly in CM and EM, with CD8+ clones in EMRA.

The V and J ends lost 4 bases and 4 bases, in that order; junction bases with no gene match: 4. There are 15 residues in the CDR3. From germline, CDR1 is SEHNR and CDR2 FQNEAQ (reference sequence). The source material was PBMCs or a T cell subset sorted from them (not recorded which). This chain uses TRBV7-9 with TRBJ2-6, with 7 bases identical to TRBD2. The receptor was isolated from an adult woman who had mild COVID-19 (a few samples of this study predate the infection). Cell type and time point are not known. DNA for the CDR3: TGTGCCAGCAGCTGGGGGGGGATCGGGGCCAACGTCCTGACTTTC. Protein product: CASSWGGIGANVLTF. Filled out from reference TRBV7-9 and TRBJ2-6, the complete variable domain reads DTGVSQNPRHKITKRGQNVTFRCDPISEHNRLYWYRQTLGQGPEFLTYFQNEAQLEKSRLLSDRFSAERPKGSFSTLEIQRTEQGDSAMYLCASSWGGIGANVLTFGAGSRLTVL.